The 6 T cell receptor beta chains below were found in one sample sequenced in a study of beta chain features in type 1 diabetes. Study-level findings and limits: Within each of all four CD4+ subsets, Type 1 diabetes patients had TCRB CDR3s that were moderately but significantly shorter.

The investigators reverse transcribed all of the isolated RNA, so they sequenced expressed TCRB transcripts. The assay was immunoSEQ multiplex PCR, and TCRdb's table has in-frame clones only and misses some. The table records around 150,000 clones, around 8.6% of them present only once. These receptors have no identified antigens. The sample was central memory CD4+ T cells from blood. Receptors were obtained from a young woman with type 1 diabetes.

The chain joins TRBV9 to TRBJ2-7; D is possibly TRBD1 (5 bases). CDR1 SGDLS and CDR2 YYNGEE come from the germline V gene. Trimming pared 0 bases from V and 5 bases from J, leaving 12 bases between. The CDR3 spans 14 residues. The CDR3: CASSVGQDNHEQYF. The CDR3, as DNA: TGTGCCAGCAGCGTAGGGCAGGACAACCACGAGCAGTACTTC.

The chain uses TRBV11-2 and TRBJ1-1; 8 nucleotides agree with TRBD1. Germline-derived CDR1 and CDR2 are SGHAT and FQNNGV. V lost 1 base and J lost 5; bases outside the gene matches: 3. The CDR3 has 14 amino acids. The CDR3: CASSLVRGLTEAFF. Here the CDR3 DNA reads TGTGCCAGCAGCTTAGTCAGGGGGCTTACTGAAGCTTTCTTT. The full variable domain, completed using reference TRBV11-2 and TRBJ1-1, is EAGVAQSPRYKIIEKRQSVAFWCNPISGHATLYWYQQILGQGPKLLIQFQNNGVVDDSQLPKDRFSAERLKGVDSTLKIQPAKLEDSAVYLCASSLVRGLTEAFFGQGTRLTVV.

The chain carries TRBV6-1 and TRBJ2-7; 9 positions match TRBD1. V was pared by 8 bases and J by 3 bases, with 5 bases of the junction left unmatched. This CDR3 is 13 amino acids long. Germline CDR1 reads MNHNS; CDR2 reads SASEGT. This CDR3 reads CASEPGQGYEQYF. CDR3 nucleotide sequence: TGTGCCAGCGAACCGGGACAGGGCTACGAGCAGTACTTC.

The chain recombines TRBV30 with TRBJ2-4; TRBD1 agrees at 7 bases. The CDR3 has 13 residues. The germline gives CDR1 GTSNPN, CDR2 SVGIG (reference sequence). V shed 2 bases, J shed 7 bases, and the junction held 5 bases outside the gene matches. CDR3: CAWSTQTGNIQYF. The CDR3 bases are TGTGCCTGGAGTACTCAGACAGGGAACATTCAGTACTTC.

V gene TRBV7-8 combines with J gene TRBJ2-3; 7 bases match TRBD2. Trimming cost V 6 bases and J 3 bases; bases outside gene matches: 12. Per germline, CDR1 SGHVS and CDR2 FQNEAQ. The CDR3 totals 16 residues. In nucleotides, the CDR3 is TGTGCCAGCAGTCAGAAGCGGGACCCTTATACAGATACGCAGTATTTT. Translated, it gives CASSQKRDPYTDTQYF.

The rearrangement links TRBV5-1 to TRBJ2-5; TRBD2 aligns across 8 bases. The CDR3 covers 15 residues. Germline V gives CDR1 SGHRS, CDR2 YFSETQ. Germline trimming cut 4 bases from V and 4 bases from J; bases unmatched to any gene: 9. Here the CDR3 reads CASSQATSGRETQYF. As DNA, the CDR3 is TGCGCCAGCAGCCAGGCAACCAGCGGGAGAGAGACCCAGTACTTC. Looking up the rest from reference TRBV5-1 and TRBJ2-5 gives the full variable domain: KAGVTQTPRYLIKTRGQQVTLSCSPISGHRSVSWYQQTPGQGLQFLFEYFSETQRNKGNFPGRFSGRQFSNSRSEMNVSTLELGDSALYLCASSQATSGRETQYFGPGTRLLVL.